This T cell receptor (beta chain) was obtained from a study of cytomegalovirus exposure and HLA in healthy donors. Germline V gives CDR1 MDHEN, CDR2 SYDVKM. The CDR3 covers 16 residues. With 3 bases removed from V and 6 bases from J, the gap between germline ends came to 17 bases. This PCR relied on a set of 60 Vbeta primers and 13 Jbeta primers. TCRdb keeps only in-frame clones here, not all; method: immunoSEQ multiplex PCR. The sample has 150,000 to 200,000 clones; 86% are singletons. Sequenced sample: PBMCs. V and J are TRBV28 and TRBJ1-4; D remains unclear. The clonotype originates from a young woman in good health and CMV-seronegative. The CDR3 protein is CASSFPRGANDEKLFF. For the CDR3, the DNA is TGTGCCAGCAGTTTTCCCCGGGGTGCCAATGATGAAAAACTGTTTTTT. The whole variable domain, remainder taken from reference TRBV28 and TRBJ1-4, is DVKVTQSSRYLVKRTGEKVFLECVQDMDHENMFWYRQDPGLGLRLIYFSYDVKMKEKGDIPEGYSVSREKKERFSLILESASTNQTSMYLCASSFPRGANDEKLFFGSGTQLSVL.